Following are 5 T cell receptor beta chains from one sample sequenced in a study of T cell changes during pregnancy in multiple sclerosis. Measured with immunoSEQ multiplex PCR; TCRdb has only the in-frame clones, and not every one. The sample lists fewer than 35,000 clones; almost 90% were seen once. The material sequenced was CD4+ T cells from peripheral blood mononuclear cells, taken in the third trimester of pregnancy. The receptor source for this set is a female donor in good health, enrolled as a control in a pregnancy study.

This sequence joins TRBV11-3 and TRBJ2-5; 8 bases agree with TRBD1. The trim removed 5 bases at V and 5 bases at J, leaving 7 bases unmatched. Germline V gene lookup returns CDR1 SGHNT and CDR2 YENEEA. This CDR3 is built from 14 residues. CDR3 bases: TGTGCCAGCAGCCCCTATACAGGGGGGGAGACCCAGTACTTC. This encodes CASSPYTGGETQYF.

The DNA for the CDR3 is TGCAGCGTTGTTGTCGGGACAGGGGGCGCGGGGCCCCAGCATTTT. Translation: CSVVVGTGGAGPQHF. The gene calls are TRBV29-1 and TRBJ1-5, with TRBD1 identical over 12 bases. Germline V gives CDR1 SQVTM, CDR2 ANQGSEA. The J segment lost 9 bases and the V segment lost 4 bases, leaving 10 bases of the junction unmatched. The length of the CDR3 is 15 residues.

This chain joins TRBV6-5 and TRBJ2-5; TRBD2 matches at 15 bases. The germline gives CDR1 MNHEY, CDR2 SVGAGI. This CDR3 has 15 residues. Trimming removed 6 bases from V and 4 bases from J; junction bases left unmatched: 3. This chain's CDR3 is CASSPGLAGGETQYF. The CDR3 DNA reads TGTGCCAGCAGCCCGGGACTAGCGGGAGGAGAGACCCAGTACTTC.

The CDR3 DNA reads as TGTGCCAGCAGGTCAGGGGCTGGCACCGGGGAGCTGTTTTTT. The encoded protein is CASRSGAGTGELFF. The V gene is TRBV7-9, the J gene TRBJ2-2, with TRBD1 as a possible D gene (6 bases). The V gene's germline CDR1 is SEHNR and CDR2 FQNEAQ (reference sequence). V was pared by 6 bases and J by 4 bases, with 12 bases between. The CDR3 spans 14 residues.

The chain recombines TRBV4-1 with TRBJ2-2, with 14 bases identical to TRBD2. Germline V gene lookup returns CDR1 MGHRA and CDR2 YSYEKL. J lost 5 bases, V lost 1 base, and 9 bases had no gene match. The CDR3 contains 19 residues. CDR3 DNA: TGCGCCAGCAGCCAAGCCGGGACTAGCGGGGGACGGGCGACCGGGGAGCTGTTTTTT. Amino acid sequence: CASSQAGTSGGRATGELFF.